The 27 T cell receptor beta chains in this list originate from one sample, sequenced in a study of shared clonotypes between healthy human individuals. The data were produced by immunoSEQ multiplex PCR, yet TCRdb's version contains in-frame clones alone and is incomplete. This sample has approximately 720,000 clones, with just over 90% found just once. CD45RO-negative cells were positively selected for CCR7, leaving out terminally differentiated effector memory CD45RA+ cells. Sequencing was carried out using naive CD8+ T cells sorted from blood. The receptor set was obtained from a man younger than 40 in good health.

This clone was recorded only once. The genes are TRBV5-4 and TRBJ2-7; weak D call: TRBD1 (6 bases). The CDR3 consists of 17 residues. V lost 4 bases to trimming and J lost 3 bases, with 23 bases between them. Germline V gives CDR1 SGHNT, CDR2 YYREEE (reference sequence). The CDR3 region is CASSRVRTGQWIYEQYF. Here the CDR3 DNA reads TGTGCCAGCAGCCGAGTCCGAACAGGACAGTGGATCTACGAGCAGTACTTC.

This chain connects TRBV4-3 to TRBJ1-2; the D is unclear. The V end was cut by 0 bases, the J end by 2 bases, with 13 bases between. This CDR3 contains 16 residues. Germline lookup yields CDR1 LGHNA and CDR2 YSLEER. The CDR3 sequence: CASSQEGTPRNYGYTF. For the CDR3, the DNA is TGCGCCAGCAGCCAAGAGGGAACACCCCGAAACTATGGCTACACCTTC.

The rearrangement uses TRBV28 and TRBJ2-3; tentatively, D is TRBD1 (5 bases). V was pared by 5 bases and J by 4 bases, with 16 bases between. CDR1 MDHEN and CDR2 SYDVKM come from the germline V gene. The CDR3 length is 15 residues. DNA for the CDR3: TGTGCCAGCAGTCCTCGCCTCAGGGATCCAGATACGCAGTATTTT. It codes for CASSPRLRDPDTQYF. Variable domain in full (rest from reference TRBV28 and TRBJ2-3): DVKVTQSSRYLVKRTGEKVFLECVQDMDHENMFWYRQDPGLGLRLIYFSYDVKMKEKGDIPEGYSVSREKKERFSLILESASTNQTSMYLCASSPRLRDPDTQYFGPGTRLTVL.

In DNA, the CDR3 is TGCGCCAGCAGCCAGTACCGGGACAGCAATTACGAGCAGTACTTC. Translation: CASSQYRDSNYEQYF. The V gene is TRBV4-1, the J gene TRBJ2-7; 7 nucleotides line up with TRBD1. From germline, CDR1 is MGHRA and CDR2 YSYEKL. J lost 4 bases, V lost 3 bases, and 9 bases had no gene match. CDR3 length: 15 residues.

The chain links TRBV4-1 to TRBJ2-5; no firm D call. The end of the DNA fits TRBJ2-7 better, so the J call may be wrong. The CDR3 totals 13 residues. Germline V gene data show CDR1 as MGHRA and CDR2 as YSYEKL. CDR3 nucleotide sequence: TGCGCCAGCAGCCAGACTTCAGCTGCCGAGCAGTACTTC. The encoded protein is CASSQTSAAEQYF.

The rearrangement joins TRBV6-5 to TRBJ1-4; D is possibly TRBD1 (6 bases). Trimming removed 2 bases from V and 7 bases from J, with 11 bases in between. Germline CDR1 and CDR2: MNHEY and SVGAGI. The CDR3 covers 14 residues. The CDR3 region is CASSYLAGAEKLFF. The CDR3 nucleotides are TGTGCCAGCAGTTACCTCGCAGGGGCTGAAAAACTGTTTTTT.

Comment on this clone: The sample has other DNA sequences that encode this CDR3 too. This chain joins TRBV4-3 and TRBJ1-1, with TRBD1 as a possible D gene (5 bases). This CDR3 has 14 residues. Germline lookup yields CDR1 LGHNA and CDR2 YSLEER. Trimming cost V 1 base and J 2 bases, with 8 bases left between them. This chain's CDR3 is CASSQGQGNTEAFF. For the CDR3, the DNA is TGCGCCAGCAGCCAAGGCCAGGGCAACACTGAAGCTTTCTTT.

The chain carries TRBV28 and TRBJ2-1; D not certain. Deletions cut 8 bases from V and 5 bases from J, with 13 bases between. Germline CDR1 reads MDHEN; CDR2 reads SYDVKM. The CDR3 is 13 residues long. Here the CDR3 reads CASRWTDDNEQFF. The CDR3 bases are TGTGCCAGCCGCTGGACCGACGACAATGAGCAGTTCTTC.

This clone was seen a single time. The J gene is TRBJ2-7, the V gene TRBV14; D not certain. This CDR3 has 12 amino acids. V lost 5 bases, J lost 4 bases, and 9 bases lay in between. Germline CDR1 SGHDN, CDR2 FVKESK. The CDR3 sequence is CASSLSLYEQYF. In DNA form, the CDR3 reads TGTGCCAGCAGCTTGTCACTATACGAGCAGTACTTC.

The genes are TRBV5-6 and TRBJ1-2, with 9 nucleotides matching TRBD1. The V gene's germline CDR1 is SGHDT and CDR2 YYEEEE. The CDR3 consists of 14 residues. V gave up 2 bases and J gave up 4 bases; unmatched junction bases: 3. CDR3 amino acids: CASSLTGGFYGYTF. The CDR3 DNA sequence: TGTGCCAGCAGCTTAACAGGGGGCTTCTATGGCTACACCTTC.

The V call is TRBV10-3, the J call TRBJ1-4; TRBD1 is a possible D gene (5 bases). Germline V gene sequence: CDR1 ENHRY, CDR2 SYGVKD. V was cut by 0 bases and J by 8 bases, with 13 bases left in between. The CDR3 spans 15 residues. The CDR3 DNA follows: TGTGCCATCAGTGAGTCGGGACTGCTGGAAGAAAAACTGTTTTTT. Amino acid sequence: CAISESGLLEEKLFF.

The chain employs TRBV6-6 and TRBJ1-3, with D hard to call. Germline assignment: CDR1 MNHNY and CDR2 SVGAGI (reference sequence). The CDR3 spans 16 residues. V lost 0 bases to trimming and J lost 0 bases, with 9 bases between them. For the CDR3, the DNA is TGTGCCAGCAGTTACTCCCTTCATGTCTCTGGAAACACCATATATTTT. Its translation: CASSYSLHVSGNTIYF.

This chain joins TRBV18 and TRBJ2-7; D ambiguous. The germline V and J ends were trimmed by 5 bases and 2 bases, with 16 bases remaining between them. This CDR3 comprises 15 residues. Germline CDR1 reads KGHSH; CDR2 reads LQKENI. CDR3 in DNA: TGTGCCAGCTCATCGCTCGGCCAGTATCCCTACGAGCAGTACTTC. This encodes CASSSLGQYPYEQYF.

V gene TRBV2 combines with J gene TRBJ2-7; D is possibly TRBD1 (6 bases). This CDR3 contains 13 residues. Germline CDR1 SNHLY, CDR2 FYNNEI. Trimming stripped 6 bases from V and 3 bases from J, with 12 bases between. The CDR3, as DNA: TGTGCCAGCAGGGGGGACACCAACTACGAGCAGTACTTC. Its translation: CASRGDTNYEQYF.

The rearrangement joins TRBV10-2 to TRBJ1-2; TRBD1 matches 10 bases. Germline CDR1 is WSHSY and CDR2 is SAAADI. V lost 6 bases, J lost 6 bases, and 7 bases stayed unmatched. The CDR3 contains 14 residues. CDR3 in DNA: TGCGCCAGCAGGGAGACAGGGGGCGCAGATGGCTACACCTTC. Protein product: CASRETGGADGYTF.

The table lists this clone with a few counts. V is TRBV9 and J is TRBJ2-2, with 9 bases identical to TRBD2. With 0 bases clipped from V and 7 bases from J, the junction kept 7 bases outside the gene matches. Germline loops: CDR1 SGDLS, CDR2 YYNGEE. The CDR3 loop spans 16 amino acids. The CDR3 DNA reads as TGTGCCAGCAGCGTAGGGTTAGCGGGAGAAGTCGGGGAGCTGTTTTTT. Protein product: CASSVGLAGEVGELFF. Complete variable domain (other parts from reference TRBV9 and TRBJ2-2): DSGVTQTPKHLITATGQRVTLRCSPRSGDLSVYWYQQSLDQGLQFLIQYYNGEERAKGNILERFSAQQFPDLHSELNLSSLELGDSALYFCASSVGLAGEVGELFFGEGSRLTVL.

J is TRBJ2-2 and V is TRBV4-3; D is possibly TRBD2 (7 bases). The V end lost 1 base, the J end lost 6 bases, and 18 bases lay between the germline ends. Germline V gene lookup returns CDR1 LGHNA and CDR2 YSLEER. This CDR3 has 17 residues. CDR3 sequence (DNA): TGCGCCAGCAGCCAAGGAGGGGGGAGGGCATGGGCCGGGGAGCTGTTTTTT. This codes for CASSQGGGRAWAGELFF.

The rearrangement joins TRBV7-9 to TRBJ2-5; no reliable D call. CDR3 size: 12 residues. V was pared by 1 base and J by 5 bases, with 5 bases between. The germline gives CDR1 SEHNR, CDR2 FQNEAQ (reference sequence). The CDR3 coding sequence is TGTGCCAGCAGCTTAGACCGGGAGACCCAGTACTTC. Protein product: CASSLDRETQYF.

The chain is built from TRBV4-3 and TRBJ2-7; D is ambiguous. V dropped 0 bases and J dropped 6 bases, with 9 bases sitting between them. There are 13 residues in the CDR3. CDR1 LGHNA and CDR2 YSLEER come from the germline V gene. The CDR3 nucleotides read TGCGCCAGCAGCCAAGATCTGGCAGTCGAGCAGTACTTC. Encoded protein: CASSQDLAVEQYF.

The chain carries TRBV5-4 and TRBJ2-5, with unresolved D. The CDR3 totals 15 residues. CDR1 and CDR2 from the germline V gene are SGHNT and YYREEE (reference sequence). Trimming removed 5 bases from V and 1 base from J, with 15 bases in between. This CDR3 is CASSSDLEGQETQYF. The CDR3 nucleotides are TGTGCCAGCAGTTCAGATCTAGAAGGCCAAGAGACCCAGTACTTC.

This clone was seen ten or more times. This CDR3 is also generated by other DNA sequences in the sample. This rearrangement joins TRBV30 to TRBJ2-1; TRBD2 aligns across 9 bases. Germline V gives CDR1 GTSNPN, CDR2 SVGIG (reference sequence). Losses at the gene ends were 0 bases for V and 4 bases for J; bases not matched to a gene: 4. This CDR3 is built from 15 residues. The CDR3 protein is CAWSVIAGGYNEQFF. In DNA form, the CDR3 reads TGTGCCTGGAGTGTAATTGCGGGAGGGTACAATGAGCAGTTCTTC.

This chain connects TRBV5-4 to TRBJ2-3; D perhaps matches TRBD2 (7 bases). V was shortened by 5 bases and J by 7 bases, with 35 bases between the two germline ends. Germline assignment: CDR1 SGHNT and CDR2 YYREEE (reference sequence). CDR3 length: 20 amino acids. CDR3: CASSPPGPIREGEGLNTQYF. As DNA, the CDR3 is TGTGCCAGCAGTCCTCCGGGCCCAATTAGGGAGGGGGAGGGCCTGAATACGCAGTATTTT.

Worth noting for this clone: This specimen includes other DNA sequences encoding the same CDR3. This chain joins TRBV6-5 and TRBJ2-7, with a tentative D call TRBD2 (7 bases). The ends were cut back, 2 bases at V and 4 bases at J, with 9 bases in the middle. Germline V CDR1 and CDR2: MNHEY, SVGAGI. The CDR3 totals 13 residues. The DNA for the CDR3 is TGTGCCAGCAGTTACGGGAGGGGGTACGAGCAGTACTTC. Translating it yields CASSYGRGYEQYF.

This clone appeared once. The CDR3: CASMEFTSGGPEQYF. CDR3 DNA sequence: TGTGCCAGCATGGAGTTTACTAGCGGGGGCCCCGAGCAGTACTTC. The chain recombines TRBV2 with TRBJ2-7; the match to TRBD2 covers 11 bases. Germline CDR1 is SNHLY and CDR2 is FYNNEI. The V segment lost 7 bases and the J segment 6 bases; nucleotides outside the gene matches: 11. This CDR3 spans 15 amino acids.

The chain has TRBV27 and TRBJ2-3; 10 bases are shared with TRBD2. Germline CDR1 reads MNHEY; CDR2 reads SMNVEV (reference sequence). This CDR3 is built from 15 residues. V shed 7 bases and J 2 bases; nucleotides not matched to a gene: 6. This CDR3 reads CASTPGLAYTDTQYF. In DNA form, the CDR3 reads TGTGCCAGCACCCCGGGACTAGCGTACACAGATACGCAGTATTTT.

The rearrangement links TRBV21-1 to TRBJ2-1. TRBV21-1 is termed a pseudogene. The CDR3 is made up of 20 amino acids. The DNA for the CDR3 is TGTGCCAGCAGCAAAGTAGGGCCGTTTCCCCTGCCCTCCCCCGTATATGAGCAGTTCTTC. This sequence encodes CASSKVGPFPLPSPVYEQFF.

V gene TRBV18 combines with J gene TRBJ2-7, with TRBD2 matching 14 bases. This CDR3 spans 17 amino acids. The germline CDR1 and CDR2 sequences are KGHSH and LQKENI. V was clipped by 6 bases and J by 6 bases; unmatched bases: 13. As DNA, the CDR3 is TGTGCCAGCTCGCCCGGGACTAGCGGGAGTAGGGCCGGCGAGCAGTACTTC. Its protein product is CASSPGTSGSRAGEQYF.